The source of this TCR beta chain is a study of identical twins. Via MiXCR, TCRdb re-called the 5' RACE reads, giving one row per CDR3 protein. The sample lists approximately 700,000 distinct CDR3 sequences, roughly 20% seen once, with over 10% in the top ten. Of note for this clonotype: The antigen remains undetermined.

Trimming cost V 2 bases and J 5 bases; bases outside gene matches: 10. The CDR3 runs to 17 residues. Germline assignment: CDR1 SGHDN and CDR2 FVKESK. General study points: Twin sharing of out-of-frame TCR alpha was underestimated by models in monozygotic pairs. Because invariant MAIT and iNKT cells could be present, zero-insertion analyses could be partly confounded.

The same data also contributed to another study, on T cells expressing NK-cell markers. That work adds: According to the study, TCR beta repertoires originated from sorted CD3+CD56+NKG2C+, CD3+CD56+NKG2C- and CD3+CD56-NKG2C+ T cells. The CD3+CD56-NKG2C+ fraction was also led by these clonotypes in a few donors.

Sequenced input: PBMCs. The receptor was isolated from a woman aged 18-29 years in good health. The chain carries TRBV14 and TRBJ2-1; 9 nucleotides match TRBD1. Here the CDR3 reads CASSQFQTGGYNNEQFF. CDR3 bases: TGTGCCAGCAGCCAATTCCAGACAGGGGGGTATAACAATGAGCAGTTCTTC.